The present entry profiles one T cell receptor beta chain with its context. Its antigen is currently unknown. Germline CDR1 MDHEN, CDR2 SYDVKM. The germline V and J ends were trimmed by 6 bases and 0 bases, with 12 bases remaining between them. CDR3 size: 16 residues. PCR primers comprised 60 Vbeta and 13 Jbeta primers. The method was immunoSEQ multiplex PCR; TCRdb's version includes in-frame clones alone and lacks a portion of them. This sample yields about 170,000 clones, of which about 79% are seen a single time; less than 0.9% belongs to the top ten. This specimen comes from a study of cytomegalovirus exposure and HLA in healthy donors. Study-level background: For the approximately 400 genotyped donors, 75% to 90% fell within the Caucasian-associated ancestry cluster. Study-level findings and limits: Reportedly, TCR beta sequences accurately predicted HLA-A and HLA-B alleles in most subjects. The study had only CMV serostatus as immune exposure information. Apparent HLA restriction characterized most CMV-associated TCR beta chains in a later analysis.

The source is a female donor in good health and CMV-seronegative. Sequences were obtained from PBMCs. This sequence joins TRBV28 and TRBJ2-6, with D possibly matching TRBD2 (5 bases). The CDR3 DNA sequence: TGTGCCAGCAGCTTTTTCCGGGGCTCTGGGGCCAACGTCCTGACTTTC. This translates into CASSFFRGSGANVLTF.